This T cell receptor beta chain was sequenced for a study of T cell responses to AZD1222 COVID-19 vaccine. Assay used: immunoSEQ multiplex PCR; TCRdb lists only in-frame clones, some missing. The sample gives roughly 200,000 clones, approximately 90% of which show up once; less than 2% is in the top ten. Concerning this clone itself: Its antigen is not known.

The ends were cut back, 6 bases at V and 11 bases at J, with 16 bases in the middle. Germline V CDR1 and CDR2: MNHEY, SVGEGT. The CDR3 totals 12 residues. General study points: Seropositivity was recorded at baseline in only 6 or 7 AZD1222 recipients. An increase in Spike-specific TCR breadth and depth was observed after two AZD1222 doses. Donors in the cohort were predominantly white British and more often female, and clonal diversity was possibly underestimated. The study found vaccine-associated CD4 TCRs spanning spike, dominant at 160-218 and 743-854.

The chain joins TRBV6-2 or TRBV6-3 to TRBJ1-1, with a tentative D call TRBD1 (5 bases). This clonotype was sampled from an adult who received the AZD1222 COVID-19 vaccine. The sample consisted of peripheral blood, taken 28 days after the second AZD1222 dose. CDR3 amino acids: CASSPGPARAFF. As DNA, the CDR3 is TGTGCCAGCAGCCCGGGGCCGGCGCGGGCTTTCTTT.